This TCR beta chain was sequenced in a study of memory CD4+ T cells and cytomegalovirus serostatus. The sort gate was single viable CD3+CD4+CD8-CD45RO+ cells for memory CD4+ T cells. Only one count was recorded for this clone. Assay used: immunoSEQ multiplex PCR; TCRdb lists only in-frame clones, some missing. The table lists 40,000 to 55,000 clones, 76% of them singletons, with roughly 2% in the top ten. Germline V gives CDR1 SGHDN, CDR2 FVKESK. The CDR3 length is 14 residues. V trimming: 4 bases; J trimming: 3 bases; junction bases outside the gene matches: 6. The sequenced sample was memory CD4+ T cells from blood. The clonotype was recovered from an adult in good health and CMV-seronegative. The chain links TRBV14 to TRBJ2-7, with 7 bases lining up with TRBD1. CDR3 amino acids: CASSRTGLGYEQYF. DNA of the CDR3: TGTGCCAGCAGCCGGACAGGCCTCGGCTACGAGCAGTACTTC. Using reference TRBV14 and TRBJ2-7 for the parts outside the CDR3, the full variable domain is EAGVTQFPSHSVIEKGQTVTLRCDPISGHDNLYWYRRVMGKEIKFLLHFVKESKQDESGMPNNRFLAERTGGTYSTLKVQPAELEDSGVYFCASSRTGLGYEQYFGPGTRLTVT.